The text below deals with one TCR beta chain. The antigen remains undetermined. V dropped 0 bases and J dropped 2; count of bases not matched to a gene: 4. The germline V gene has CDR1 SGHAT and CDR2 FQNNGV. The CDR3 runs 15 residues. 5'RACE primed from the constant segment yielded TCR alpha and TCR beta cDNA libraries bearing sample barcodes and UMIs. MiXCR, applied by TCRdb to the 5' RACE reads, yields one record per CDR3 protein. The sample carries approximately 390,000 distinct CDR3 sequences, about 15% recorded once. This entry is derived from a study of T-cell memory formation after mild COVID-19. Findings and caveats of the study: Cross-reactive memory seemingly joined, as some responding clones were found in pre-infection memory. Mainly CM and EM harbored the contracting CD4+ clones; mainly EMRA harbored the CD8+ ones. Among clones contracting day 15 to 85, CD4/CD8 was balanced, whereas later expanders leaned CD4+.

The genes are TRBV11-2 and TRBJ2-7; 7 bases are shared with TRBD2. This clonotype was obtained from a man younger than 30 who had mild COVID-19 (a few samples of this study predate the infection). Cell type and time point are not known. Sequencing was done on a sample of PBMCs or a T cell subset sorted from them (not recorded which). The CDR3 protein is CASSLDMGGAYEQYF. DNA for the CDR3: TGTGCCAGCAGCTTAGATATGGGGGGGGCCTACGAGCAGTACTTC.